This paragraph covers one TCR beta chain sequence. Antigen specificity is unknown. The sample originates from a study of blood T cells in healthy people across ages. General study points: Among T cells, TCR beta diversity per million cells dropped roughly linearly as age rose.

Isolation of PBMCs gave at least 6 million cells per sample. With a J-beta primer mix and a sample-barcoded 5' primer, a second PCR ran about 7 to 12 cycles. Each TCR beta cDNA got a 12-nucleotide random molecular identifier. TCRdb fed the 5' RACE reads into MiXCR, producing one record per CDR3 protein. The sample lists about a million distinct CDR3 sequences, roughly 51% occurring once. The germline CDR1 and CDR2 sequences are SGHTA and FQGNSA. The CDR3 covers 15 residues. The ends were cut back, 0 bases at V and 2 bases at J, with 10 bases in the middle. The sample was blood. The chain carries TRBV7-2 and TRBJ2-5; D is undetermined. This clonotype was obtained from a woman aged 55-69 years in good health. As DNA, the CDR3 is TGTGCCAGCAGCTTAGCCAAAGGGCGGCAAGAGACCCAGTACTTC. Its translation: CASSLAKGRQETQYF.